These 22 T cell receptor beta chains were sequenced from one sample in a study of OX40 agonist ivuxolimab in advanced cancers. Assay: immunoSEQ multiplex PCR; the TCRdb copy retains only in-frame clones and omits some. Among tens of thousands of clones, about 87% were seen once, and the ten largest hold more than 3%. Here the sequenced sample was CD4+ or CD8+ T cells sorted from blood, taken in a trial of the OX40 agonist ivuxolimab. Receptor source: an adult with an advanced solid tumor such as melanoma, head and neck, liver or kidney cancer.

The chain employs TRBV7-9 and TRBJ1-1; no firm D call. The germline V and J ends were trimmed by 2 bases and 0 bases, with 13 bases remaining between them. Germline V gene sequence: CDR1 SEHNR, CDR2 FQNEAQ (reference sequence). The CDR3 runs 16 residues. The CDR3 is CASSLFPPYLNTEAFF. In nucleotides, the CDR3 is TGTGCCAGCAGCTTATTTCCCCCGTACCTGAACACTGAAGCTTTCTTT.

This chain connects TRBV7-9 to TRBJ2-1; 9 bases map to TRBD2. V gave up 3 bases and J gave up 10 bases; unmatched junction bases: 1. This CDR3 contains 12 residues. The germline V gene has CDR1 SEHNR and CDR2 FQNEAQ (reference sequence). The CDR3 sequence is CASSFAGGEQFF. CDR3 DNA sequence: TGTGCCAGCAGCTTTGCGGGAGGGGAGCAGTTCTTC.

The chain recombines TRBV11-3 with TRBJ2-3; D is unclear. The CDR3 is made up of 14 amino acids. Trimming cost V 0 bases and J 0 bases, with 4 bases left between them. Germline V gene data show CDR1 as SGHNT and CDR2 as YENEEA. CDR3 bases: TGTGCCAGCAGCTTAGACGGGAGCACAGATACGCAGTATTTT. It translates to CASSLDGSTDTQYF.

The chain carries TRBV2 and TRBJ2-5, with TRBD1 matching over 7 bases. This CDR3 is 14 amino acids long. Germline assignment: CDR1 SNHLY and CDR2 FYNNEI. V trimming: 6 bases; J trimming: 3 bases; junction bases outside the gene matches: 7. CDR3: CASSWTGLEETQYF. CDR3 bases: TGTGCCAGCAGCTGGACAGGATTGGAAGAGACCCAGTACTTC.

The chain couples TRBV14 to TRBJ1-2; 9 bases are shared with TRBD1. This CDR3 is 16 amino acids long. Germline CDR1 reads SGHDN; CDR2 reads FVKESK. The J segment lost 3 bases and the V segment lost 4 bases, leaving 9 bases of the junction unmatched. CDR3 sequence reads: CASSPSTGQGYYGYTF. CDR3 nucleotides: TGTGCCAGCAGCCCCTCAACGGGACAGGGCTACTATGGCTACACCTTC.

The V and J genes are TRBV5-6 and TRBJ2-7; D is undetermined. The CDR3 is made up of 12 amino acids. V was clipped by 2 bases and J by 12 bases, with 15 bases between them. Per germline, CDR1 SGHDT and CDR2 YYEEEE. For the CDR3, the DNA is TGTGCCAGCAGCTTCCTCACACAATCTCTGTACTTC. It encodes CASSFLTQSLYF.

In regard to this clone: The junction shows a germline mismatch at one end, possibly a read error. The V gene is TRBV27, the J gene TRBJ2-3, with 13 positions matching TRBD2. Looked up from germline, CDR1 is MNHEY and CDR2 is SMNVEV (reference sequence). This CDR3 is built from 17 residues. CDR3 in amino acids: CASSLSGLAGERDTQYF. For the CDR3, the DNA is TGTGCCAGCAGTCTATCAGGACTAGCGGGAGAAAGAGATACGCAGTATTTT.

This chain links TRBV7-9 with TRBJ1-3; possibly TRBD1 for D (6 bases). The CDR3 contains 16 residues. CDR1 and CDR2 (germline): SEHNR, FQNEAQ (reference sequence). Trimming took 5 bases from V and 2 from J, leaving 16 bases between them. CDR3 coding DNA: TGTGCCAGCAGCCGTGGACAGCCCGTCCCTGGAAACACCATATATTTT. It is translated as CASSRGQPVPGNTIYF. The whole variable domain, filled in from reference TRBV7-9 and TRBJ1-3, reads DTGVSQNPRHKITKRGQNVTFRCDPISEHNRLYWYRQTLGQGPEFLTYFQNEAQLEKSRLLSDRFSAERPKGSFSTLEIQRTEQGDSAMYLCASSRGQPVPGNTIYFGEGSWLTVV.

The chain carries TRBV19 and TRBJ2-6; no clear D gene. This CDR3 has 16 amino acids. Germline CDR1 and CDR2: LNHDA and SQIVND (reference sequence). Trimming shortened V by 6 bases and J by 3 bases, and 15 bases separated the two germline ends. CDR3 DNA: TGTGCCAGTAGCGGACGGGCTGCTGGTGGGGCCAACGTCCTGACTTTC. It specifies CASSGRAAGGANVLTF.

This chain connects TRBV10-1 to TRBJ1-2, with 7 bases fitting TRBD1. Trimming at V came to 1 base and at J to 1 base, leaving 15 bases not matched to a gene. Per germline, CDR1 WNHNN and CDR2 SYGVQD (reference sequence). The CDR3 is made up of 19 amino acids. The CDR3 spells CASSEWSREDRVLNYGYTF. The DNA for the CDR3 is TGCGCCAGCAGTGAGTGGTCTCGGGAAGACAGGGTACTTAACTATGGCTACACCTTC.

CDR3 bases: TGTGCCAGAAGCCAAGGGCCGGGACCCAAGTACCAAGAGACCCAGTACTTC. Protein product: CARSQGPGPKYQETQYF. The chain recombines TRBV5-3 with TRBJ2-5; D could derive from TRBD1 or TRBD2 (5 bases each). TRBV5-3 carries the ORF label, with uncertain function. Trimming took 4 bases from V and 0 from J, leaving 19 bases between them. This CDR3 spans 17 amino acids.

The chain uses TRBV2 and TRBJ1-1; 11 nucleotides match TRBD1. Germline V gives CDR1 SNHLY, CDR2 FYNNEI. With V trimmed by 10 bases and J by 11 bases, 6 bases remained unmatched. The CDR3 covers 11 residues. DNA of the CDR3: TGTGCCACTAGGACAGGGGGCGACGCTTTCTTT. Protein sequence: CATRTGGDAFF.

This chain connects TRBV5-4 to TRBJ1-3; TRBD1 aligns across 8 bases. Germline-derived CDR1 and CDR2 are SGHNT and YYREEE (reference sequence). There are 16 residues in the CDR3. The J segment lost 4 bases and the V segment lost 0 bases, leaving 6 bases of the junction unmatched. The CDR3 DNA sequence: TGTGCCAGCAGCTTGGCCCCGGGACAGGCCGGAAACACCATATATTTT. Translation gives CASSLAPGQAGNTIYF.

This chain joins TRBV2 and TRBJ1-5, with D possibly matching TRBD1 (5 bases). Germline loops: CDR1 SNHLY, CDR2 FYNNEI. V lost 2 bases to trimming and J lost 6 bases, with 14 bases between them. CDR3 length equals 15 residues. The CDR3 DNA reads TGTGCCAGCAGTGAACTGTGGCAGGGAGGTCAGCCCCAGCATTTT. Its protein product is CASSELWQGGQPQHF.

The gene calls are TRBV7-3 and TRBJ2-7; D not certain. The CDR3 loop spans 15 amino acids. Germline values: CDR1 SGHTA, CDR2 FQGTGA. The germline V and J ends were trimmed by 4 bases and 0 bases, with 13 bases remaining between them. In DNA form, the CDR3 reads TGTGCCAGCAGCTCCTCTACGTCTAGCTCCTACGAGCAGTACTTC. Protein sequence: CASSSSTSSSYEQYF.

The rearrangement joins TRBV2 to TRBJ2-7; 7 positions agree with TRBD1. The germline V gene has CDR1 SNHLY and CDR2 FYNNEI. The CDR3 has 14 residues. With 10 bases clipped from V and 1 base from J, the junction kept 10 bases outside the gene matches. The CDR3 DNA reads as TGTGCCACCACTATAGACAGGGTATCCTACGAGCAGTACTTC. It yields the protein CATTIDRVSYEQYF.

CDR3 loop: CASRGQLYSNQPQHF. Here the CDR3 DNA reads TGTGCCAGCAGGGGACAGTTATATAGCAATCAGCCCCAGCATTTT. The rearrangement joins TRBV2 to TRBJ1-5, with TRBD1 identical over 7 bases. The ends lost 6 bases at V and 0 bases at J; junction bases unmatched: 5. The CDR3 runs to 15 residues. The germline V gene has CDR1 SNHLY and CDR2 FYNNEI.

In DNA form, the CDR3 reads TGTGCCAGCTCGCGGAGGGGACTAGTGGAGACCCAGTACTTC. This gives the protein CASSRRGLVETQYF. V usage is TRBV5-8 and J usage is TRBJ2-5; 8 nucleotides line up with TRBD2. With 7 bases clipped from V and 5 bases from J, the junction kept 10 bases outside the gene matches. Germline CDR1 and CDR2: SGHTS and YDEGEE. This CDR3 comprises 14 residues.

The chain uses TRBV2 and TRBJ1-2, with unresolved D. Trimming pared 4 bases from V and 4 bases from J, leaving 7 bases between. The CDR3 extends over 12 amino acids. Germline CDR1 and CDR2: SNHLY and FYNNEI. The CDR3 protein is CASSVESYGYTF. In DNA, the CDR3 is TGTGCCAGCAGTGTAGAGTCCTATGGCTACACCTTC.

V gene TRBV11-2 combines with J gene TRBJ2-7; D is uncertain. The germline V and J ends were trimmed by 3 bases and 5 bases, with 8 bases remaining between them. The germline CDR1 and CDR2 sequences are SGHAT and FQNNGV. The CDR3 contains 12 residues. The CDR3: CASSLITHEQYF. The CDR3 DNA reads TGTGCCAGCAGCTTGATAACCCACGAGCAGTACTTC.

The sample holds a few counts of this clone. This chain joins TRBV30 and TRBJ1-2, with D uncertain. The V and J ends lost 3 bases and 2 bases respectively, with 10 bases between them. This CDR3 comprises 13 residues. Looked up from germline, CDR1 is GTSNPN and CDR2 is SVGIG (reference sequence). The CDR3 loop is CAWSRGLNYGYTF. The CDR3 region has the DNA TGTGCCTGGAGCCGGGGTCTCAACTATGGCTACACCTTC. The full variable domain, completed using reference TRBV30 and TRBJ1-2, is SQTIHQWPATLVQPVGSPLSLECTVEGTSNPNLYWYRQAAGRGLQLLFYSVGIGQISSEVPQNLSASRPQDRQFILSSKKLLLSDSGFYLCAWSRGLNYGYTFGSGTRLTVV.

The J gene is TRBJ2-3, the V gene TRBV5-8; the D is unclear. The CDR3 has 16 residues. The germline V and J ends were trimmed by 1 base and 1 base, with 13 bases remaining between them. Germline loops: CDR1 SGHTS, CDR2 YDEGEE. The CDR3 sequence: CASSLPGSQGTDTQYF. Written as DNA, the CDR3 is TGTGCCAGCAGCTTGCCCGGAAGCCAAGGCACAGATACGCAGTATTTT.